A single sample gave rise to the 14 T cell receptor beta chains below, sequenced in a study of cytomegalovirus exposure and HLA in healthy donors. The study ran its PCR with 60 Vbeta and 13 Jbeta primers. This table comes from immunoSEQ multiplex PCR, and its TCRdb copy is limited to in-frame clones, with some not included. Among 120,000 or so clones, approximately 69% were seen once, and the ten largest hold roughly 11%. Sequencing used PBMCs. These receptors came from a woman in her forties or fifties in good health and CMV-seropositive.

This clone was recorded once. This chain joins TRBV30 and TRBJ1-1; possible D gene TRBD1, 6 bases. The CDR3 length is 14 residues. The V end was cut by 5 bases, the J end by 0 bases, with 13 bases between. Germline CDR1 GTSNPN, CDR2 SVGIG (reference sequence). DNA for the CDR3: TGTGCCTGGGGAACCGGACAGCTGAACACTGAAGCTTTCTTT. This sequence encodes CAWGTGQLNTEAFF. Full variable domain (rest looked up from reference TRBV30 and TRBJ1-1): SQTIHQWPATLVQPVGSPLSLECTVEGTSNPNLYWYRQAAGRGLQLLFYSVGIGQISSEVPQNLSASRPQDRQFILSSKKLLLSDSGFYLCAWGTGQLNTEAFFGQGTRLTVV.

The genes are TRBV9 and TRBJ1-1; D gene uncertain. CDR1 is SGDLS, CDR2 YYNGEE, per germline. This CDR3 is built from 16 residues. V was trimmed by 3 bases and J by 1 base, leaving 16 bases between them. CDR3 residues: CASSAQQSSRNTEAFF. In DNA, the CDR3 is TGTGCCAGCAGCGCCCAACAGAGCTCTCGGAACACTGAAGCTTTCTTT.

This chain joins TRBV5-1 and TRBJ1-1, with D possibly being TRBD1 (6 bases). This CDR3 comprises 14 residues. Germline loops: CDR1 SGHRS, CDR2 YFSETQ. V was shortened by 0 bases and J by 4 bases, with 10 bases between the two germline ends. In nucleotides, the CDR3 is TGCGCCAGCAGCTTGGAACAGGGAGTCACTGAAGCTTTCTTT. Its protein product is CASSLEQGVTEAFF.

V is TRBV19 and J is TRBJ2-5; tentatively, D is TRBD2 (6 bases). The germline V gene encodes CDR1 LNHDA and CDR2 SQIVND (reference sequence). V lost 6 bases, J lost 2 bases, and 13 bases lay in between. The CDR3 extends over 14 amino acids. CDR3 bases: TGTGCCAGTAGCTTCTTTGGGGGGCAAGAGACCCAGTACTTC. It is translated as CASSFFGGQETQYF.

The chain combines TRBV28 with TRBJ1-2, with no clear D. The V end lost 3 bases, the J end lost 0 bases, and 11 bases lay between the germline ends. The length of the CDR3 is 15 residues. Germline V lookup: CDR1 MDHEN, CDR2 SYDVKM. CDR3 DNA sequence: TGTGCCAGCAGTTTCGGAACAGTTCCTAACTATGGCTACACCTTC. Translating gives CASSFGTVPNYGYTF.

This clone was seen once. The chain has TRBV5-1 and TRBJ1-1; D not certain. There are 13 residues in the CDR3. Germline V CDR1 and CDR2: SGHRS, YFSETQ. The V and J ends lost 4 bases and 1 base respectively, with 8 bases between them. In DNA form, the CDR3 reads TGCGCCAGCAGCATCCGGGAGAACACTGAAGCTTTCTTT. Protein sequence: CASSIRENTEAFF.

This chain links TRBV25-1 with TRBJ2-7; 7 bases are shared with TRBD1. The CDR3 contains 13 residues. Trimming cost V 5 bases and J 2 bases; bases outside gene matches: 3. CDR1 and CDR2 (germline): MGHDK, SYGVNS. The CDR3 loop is CASSRQGTYEQYF. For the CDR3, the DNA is TGTGCCAGCAGTCGACAGGGAACCTACGAGCAGTACTTC.

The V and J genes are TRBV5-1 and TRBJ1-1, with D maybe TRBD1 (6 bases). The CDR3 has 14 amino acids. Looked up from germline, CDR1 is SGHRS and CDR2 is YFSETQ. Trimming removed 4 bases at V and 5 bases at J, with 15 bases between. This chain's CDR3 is CASSTGQFVTEAFF. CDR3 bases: TGCGCCAGCAGCACCGGACAGTTTGTGACTGAAGCTTTCTTT.

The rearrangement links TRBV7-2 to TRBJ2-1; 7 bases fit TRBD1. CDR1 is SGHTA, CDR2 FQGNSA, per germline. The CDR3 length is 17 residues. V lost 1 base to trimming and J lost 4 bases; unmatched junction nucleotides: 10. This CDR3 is CASSLGYRGPVYNEQFF. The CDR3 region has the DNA TGTGCCAGCAGCTTAGGCTACAGGGGACCCGTTTACAATGAGCAGTTCTTC. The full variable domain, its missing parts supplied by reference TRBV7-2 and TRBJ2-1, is GAGVSQSPSNKVTEKGKDVELRCDPISGHTALYWYRQSLGQGLEFLIYFQGNSAPDKSGLPSDRFSAERTGGSVSTLTIQRTQQEDSAVYLCASSLGYRGPVYNEQFFGPGTRLTVL.

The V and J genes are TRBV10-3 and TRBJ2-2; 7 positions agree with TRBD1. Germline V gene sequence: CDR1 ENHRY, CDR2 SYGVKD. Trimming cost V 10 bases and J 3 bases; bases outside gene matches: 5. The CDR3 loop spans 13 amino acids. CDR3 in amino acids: CATRDSHTGELFF. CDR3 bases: TGTGCCACACGGGACAGTCACACCGGGGAGCTGTTTTTT.

CDR3 loop: CASSSLTDWDTEAFF. In DNA form, the CDR3 reads TGCGCCAGCAGCTCCCTGACAGATTGGGACACTGAAGCTTTCTTT. J is TRBJ1-1 and V is TRBV5-1, with a tentative D call TRBD1 (5 bases). With 3 bases removed from V and 3 bases from J, the gap between germline ends came to 15 bases. Per the germline V gene, CDR1 is SGHRS and CDR2 is YFSETQ. The CDR3 has 15 residues.

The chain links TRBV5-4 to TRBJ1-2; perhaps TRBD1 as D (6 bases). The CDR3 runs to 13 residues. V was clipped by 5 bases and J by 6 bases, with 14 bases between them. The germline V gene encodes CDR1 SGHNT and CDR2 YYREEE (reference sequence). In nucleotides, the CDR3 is TGTGCCAGCAGGTACTGGGCAGGGGATGGCTACACCTTC. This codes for CASRYWAGDGYTF. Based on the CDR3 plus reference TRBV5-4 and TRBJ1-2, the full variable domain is ETGVTQSPTHLIKTRGQQVTLRCSSQSGHNTVSWYQQALGQGPQFIFQYYREEENGRGNFPPRFSGLQFPNYSSELNVNALELDDSALYLCASRYWAGDGYTFGSGTRLTVV.

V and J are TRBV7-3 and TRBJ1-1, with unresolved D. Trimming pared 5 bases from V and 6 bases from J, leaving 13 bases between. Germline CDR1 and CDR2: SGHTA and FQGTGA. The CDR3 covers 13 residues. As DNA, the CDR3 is TGTGCCAGCAGCCTGGCCTTGGGCTCTGAAGCTTTCTTT. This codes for CASSLALGSEAFF.

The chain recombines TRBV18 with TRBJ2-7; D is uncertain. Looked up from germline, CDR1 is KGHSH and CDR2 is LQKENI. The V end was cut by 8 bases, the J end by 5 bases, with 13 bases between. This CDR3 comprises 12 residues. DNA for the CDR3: TGTGCCAGCCGCGGTGCAGTCGACGAGCAGTACTTC. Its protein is CASRGAVDEQYF. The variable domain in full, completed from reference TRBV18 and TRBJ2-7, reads NAGVMQNPRHLVRRRGQEARLRCSPMKGHSHVYWYRQLPEEGLKFMVYLQKENIIDESGMPKERFSAEFPKEGPSILRIQQVVRGDSAAYFCASRGAVDEQYFGPGTRLTVT.